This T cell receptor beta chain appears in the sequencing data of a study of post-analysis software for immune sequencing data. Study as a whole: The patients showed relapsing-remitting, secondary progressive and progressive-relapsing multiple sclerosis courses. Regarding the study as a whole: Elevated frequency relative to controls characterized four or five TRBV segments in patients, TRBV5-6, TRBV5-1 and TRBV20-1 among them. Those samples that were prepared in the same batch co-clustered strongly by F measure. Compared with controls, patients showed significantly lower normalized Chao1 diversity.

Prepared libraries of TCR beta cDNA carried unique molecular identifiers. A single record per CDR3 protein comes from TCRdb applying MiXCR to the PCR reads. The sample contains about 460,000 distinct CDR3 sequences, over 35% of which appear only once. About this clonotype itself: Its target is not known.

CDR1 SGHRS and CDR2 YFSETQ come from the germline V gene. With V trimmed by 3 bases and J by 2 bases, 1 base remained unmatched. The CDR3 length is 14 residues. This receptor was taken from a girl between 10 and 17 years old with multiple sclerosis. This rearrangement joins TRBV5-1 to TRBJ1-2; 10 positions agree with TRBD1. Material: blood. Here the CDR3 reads CASSWGQGNYGYTF. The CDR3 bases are TGCGCCAGCAGCTGGGGACAGGGGAACTATGGCTACACCTTC.